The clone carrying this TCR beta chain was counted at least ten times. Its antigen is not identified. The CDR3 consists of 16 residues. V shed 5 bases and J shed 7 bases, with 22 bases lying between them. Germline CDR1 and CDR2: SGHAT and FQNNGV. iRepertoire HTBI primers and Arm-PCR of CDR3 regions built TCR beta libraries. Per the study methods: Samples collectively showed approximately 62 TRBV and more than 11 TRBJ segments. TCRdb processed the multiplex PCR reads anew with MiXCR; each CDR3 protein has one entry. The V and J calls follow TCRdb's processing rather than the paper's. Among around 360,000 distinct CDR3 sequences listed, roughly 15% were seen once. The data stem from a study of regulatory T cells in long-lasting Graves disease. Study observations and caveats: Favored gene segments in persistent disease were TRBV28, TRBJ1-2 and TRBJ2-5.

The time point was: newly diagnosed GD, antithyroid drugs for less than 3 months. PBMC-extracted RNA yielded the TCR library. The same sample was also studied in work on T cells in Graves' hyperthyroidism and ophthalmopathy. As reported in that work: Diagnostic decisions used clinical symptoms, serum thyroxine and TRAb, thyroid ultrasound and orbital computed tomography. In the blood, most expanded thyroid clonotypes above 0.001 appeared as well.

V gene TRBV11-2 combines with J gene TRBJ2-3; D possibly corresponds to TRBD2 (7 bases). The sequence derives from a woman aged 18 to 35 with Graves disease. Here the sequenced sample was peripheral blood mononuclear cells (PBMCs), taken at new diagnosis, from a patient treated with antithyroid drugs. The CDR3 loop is CASSPSWFRGGNTQYF. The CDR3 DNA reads TGTGCCAGCAGCCCGAGTTGGTTCAGGGGAGGGAATACGCAGTATTTT.